The T cell receptor (beta chain) described here comes from a study of blood T cells in healthy people across ages. A note on this clonotype: Its antigen is still unknown.

Primers used in a second PCR of about 6 to 11 cycles were a sample-barcoded 5' primer and a J-beta primer mix. No fewer than 2.5 million CDR3-containing paired-end reads came from each sample. TCRdb fed the 5' RACE reads into MiXCR, producing one record per CDR3 protein. This sample has some 1 million distinct CDR3 sequences, with 35% to 50% found just once. The CDR3 runs 15 residues. Germline loops: CDR1 SQVTM, CDR2 ANQGSEA. Trimming took 7 bases from V and 0 from J; bases not matched to a gene: 10. Findings and limits, study-wide: As age increased, TCR beta diversity per million T cells fell in a roughly linear fashion.

The chain links TRBV29-1 to TRBJ2-7, with 9 bases matching TRBD2. Material for sequencing was blood. The TCR was taken from a woman aged 60 to 75 in good health. CDR3 in amino acids: CSAEGVAGDSYEQYF. The CDR3 DNA sequence: TGCAGCGCCGAAGGGGTAGCGGGGGACTCCTACGAGCAGTACTTC.